This TCR beta chain was recorded in a study of regulatory T cells in long-lasting Graves disease. The overall study: Graves' cases, newly diagnosed, had used antithyroid drugs under 3 months. Study conclusions and caveats: TRBV28, TRBJ1-2 and TRBJ2-5 were segments that persistent disease favored.

The CDR3 contains 16 residues. Trimming cost V 6 bases and J 0 bases, with 18 bases left between them. Germline V gene lookup returns CDR1 DFQATT and CDR2 SNEGSKA (reference sequence). Time point indicated: newly diagnosed GD, antithyroid drugs for less than 3 months. From PBMCs, RNA was extracted and then used to make the TCR library. This clonotype turned up a few times. Its antigen is as yet unknown. Library construction for TCR beta used iRepertoire HTBI primers and Arm-PCR of CDR3 regions. TCRdb re-called the multiplex PCR reads with MiXCR, one entry per CDR3 protein. This table has some 600,000 distinct CDR3 sequences, more than 15% appearing once. This sample also appeared in a second study, on T cells in Graves' hyperthyroidism and ophthalmopathy.

This chain connects TRBV20-1 to TRBJ2-4; D gene ambiguous. The receptor's source is a man younger than 35 with Graves disease. The sequencing here drew on peripheral blood mononuclear cells (PBMCs), taken at new diagnosis, from a patient treated with antithyroid drugs. The CDR3 coding sequence is TGCAGTGCCGACCTCCCACGGACCCTAGCCAAAAACATTCAGTACTTC. The encoded protein is CSADLPRTLAKNIQYF.